The TCR beta chain under discussion was sequenced for a study of blood T cell repertoires in COVID-19 (TCRdb year 2020). Concerning the study at large: Samples from collaborators originated in the United States, Italy and Spain and spanned both the acute and convalescent phases of COVID-19. Where available, HLA class I and class II types were taken from metadata supplied by the sample provider and were not determined by assay-based typing. The material from the prospective study consisted of cDNA or gDNA derived from T cells, B-cell-depleted T cells, or PBMCs. The repertoires were made available in a free public database intended to serve as a resource for research on the immune response to SARS-CoV-2. Deeply sampled blood TCRbeta repertoires from subjects exposed to, actively infected with, or recovered from COVID-19 were included in the dataset. The sample metadata nearly always contained a de-identified subject ID, COVID-19 status, age in years and sex. Samples were obtained from the ongoing ImmuneRACE study (first 160 participants) and from some 1,200 subjects provided by 6 global collaborators.

TCRbeta CDR3 regions were amplified from genomic DNA by means of the immunoSEQ Assay, a bias-controlled multiplex PCR. From the authors' description of their analysis: The number of nucleated cells in each sample was estimated from the amplification of reference gene primers within the assay. To quantify the absolute abundance of each unique TCRbeta CDR3 rearrangement, sequence reads were collapsed and filtered. For each sample, productive Simpson clonality was calculated by taking the square root of Simpson's diversity index across productive rearrangements. Held by TCRdb, this immuneACCESS table contains in-frame sequences only and omits some clones. Under half of the omission traces to an unresolved V gene where checked; the cause of the rest is unknown. The DNA was the basis for D and trimming; V, J and clone size are from that table. For this sample there are about 320,000 clones; around 90% appear just once. Jointly, the top ten make up nearly 6.5% of the sample.

Samples from volunteer blood donors who had recovered from COVID-19 were contributed by a second Seattle source. Collaborating institutions collected whole blood in K2EDTA tubes following their own protocols. For TCRbeta analysis, collaborators shipped samples in one of three forms: frozen whole blood, isolated PBMCs, or DNA extracted from either of those sample types. With respect to this clone: This clone's antigen is unknown. Base qualities were left out, and no much larger clone turns up one base away.

General conclusions and limits of the study: The amount of clinical and demographic metadata varied by source and participant and was provided uncurated.

The TCR originated in a man aged 18-30 years who had recovered from COVID-19. The sequenced sample consisted of peripheral blood.

The nucleotides read TGTGCCAGCAGCTTAGAACGGGGAAGGGTCTCCGAGCAGTACTTC. It specifies CASSLERGRVSEQYF. This sequence uses TRBV7-2 and TRBJ2-7, and TRBD2 may be the D gene, going by 5 matching bases. The CDR3, from cysteine to phenylalanine, totals 15 residues. Only the CDR3 portion is preserved as DNA: 45 bases, with reading frame beginning at the first base. A distance of 16 bases separates the germline ends of V and J, which lose 1 base and 6 bases respectively. From a lookup of the germline V gene, CDR1 and CDR2 are SGHTA and FQGNSA.